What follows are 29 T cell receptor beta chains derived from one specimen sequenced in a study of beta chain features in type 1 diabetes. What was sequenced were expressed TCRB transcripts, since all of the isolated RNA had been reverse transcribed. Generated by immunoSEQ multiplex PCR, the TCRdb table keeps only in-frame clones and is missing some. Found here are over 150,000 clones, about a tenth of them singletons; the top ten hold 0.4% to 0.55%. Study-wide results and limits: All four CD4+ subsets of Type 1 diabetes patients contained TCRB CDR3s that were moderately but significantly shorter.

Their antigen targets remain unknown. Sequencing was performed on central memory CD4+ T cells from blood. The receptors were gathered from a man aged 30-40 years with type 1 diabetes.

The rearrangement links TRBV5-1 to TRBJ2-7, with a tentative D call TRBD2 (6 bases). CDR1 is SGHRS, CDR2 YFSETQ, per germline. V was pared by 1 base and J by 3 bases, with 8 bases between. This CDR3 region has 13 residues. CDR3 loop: CASSLSGFYEQYF. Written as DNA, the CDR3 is TGCGCCAGCAGCTTGAGCGGGTTCTACGAGCAGTACTTC.

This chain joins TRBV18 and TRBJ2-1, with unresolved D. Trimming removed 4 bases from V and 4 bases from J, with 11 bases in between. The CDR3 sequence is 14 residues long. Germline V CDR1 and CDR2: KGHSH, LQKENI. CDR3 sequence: CASSLSRSYNEQFF. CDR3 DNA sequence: TGTGCCAGCTCACTTAGCCGGTCATACAATGAGCAGTTCTTC.

In DNA form, the CDR3 reads TGCGCCAGCAGCTTGTTTTCCAGGGGTACTAATGAAAAACTGTTTTTT. It is translated as CASSLFSRGTNEKLFF. The chain couples TRBV5-1 to TRBJ1-4; the D gene is possibly TRBD1 (6 bases). Germline CDR1 SGHRS, CDR2 YFSETQ. This CDR3 comprises 16 residues. With 1 base removed from V and 2 bases from J, the gap between germline ends came to 12 bases.

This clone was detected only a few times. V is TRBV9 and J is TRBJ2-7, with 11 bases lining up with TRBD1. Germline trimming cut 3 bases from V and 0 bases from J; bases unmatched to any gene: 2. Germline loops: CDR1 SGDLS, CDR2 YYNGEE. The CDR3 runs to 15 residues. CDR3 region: CASSAGQGASYEQYF. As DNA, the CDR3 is TGTGCCAGCAGCGCTGGACAGGGGGCCTCCTACGAGCAGTACTTC.

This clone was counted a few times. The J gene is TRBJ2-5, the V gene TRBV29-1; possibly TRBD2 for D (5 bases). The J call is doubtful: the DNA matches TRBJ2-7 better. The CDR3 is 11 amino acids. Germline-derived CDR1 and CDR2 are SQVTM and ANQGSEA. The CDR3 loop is CSVERGDEQYF. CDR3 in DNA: TGCAGCGTTGAACGGGGTGACGAGCAGTACTTC.

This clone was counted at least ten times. CDR3 amino acids: CASSSGSSSYNEQFF. The CDR3 DNA reads as TGTGCCAGCAGCTCGGGATCAAGCTCCTACAATGAGCAGTTCTTC. The chain links TRBV7-3 to TRBJ2-1, with D tentatively TRBD2 (5 bases). Germline CDR1 and CDR2: SGHTA and FQGTGA. CDR3 length equals 15 residues. V was trimmed by 4 bases and J by 0 bases, leaving 10 bases between them.

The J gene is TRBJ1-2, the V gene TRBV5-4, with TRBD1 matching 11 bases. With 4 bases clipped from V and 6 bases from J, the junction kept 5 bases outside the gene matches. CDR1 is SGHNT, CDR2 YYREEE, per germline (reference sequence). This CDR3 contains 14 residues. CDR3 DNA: TGTGCCAGCAGCCCGGGACAGGGGGTGGATGGCTACACCTTC. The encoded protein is CASSPGQGVDGYTF. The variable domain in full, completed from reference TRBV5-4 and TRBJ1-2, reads ETGVTQSPTHLIKTRGQQVTLRCSSQSGHNTVSWYQQALGQGPQFIFQYYREEENGRGNFPPRFSGLQFPNYSSELNVNALELDDSALYLCASSPGQGVDGYTFGSGTRLTVV.

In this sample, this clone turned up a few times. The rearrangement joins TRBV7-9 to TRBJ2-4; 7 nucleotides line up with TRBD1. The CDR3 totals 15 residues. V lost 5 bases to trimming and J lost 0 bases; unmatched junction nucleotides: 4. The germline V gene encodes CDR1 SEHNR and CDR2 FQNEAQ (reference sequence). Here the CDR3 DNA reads TGTGCCAGCAGCAAACGGGACAGAGCCAAAAACATTCAGTACTTC. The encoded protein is CASSKRDRAKNIQYF.

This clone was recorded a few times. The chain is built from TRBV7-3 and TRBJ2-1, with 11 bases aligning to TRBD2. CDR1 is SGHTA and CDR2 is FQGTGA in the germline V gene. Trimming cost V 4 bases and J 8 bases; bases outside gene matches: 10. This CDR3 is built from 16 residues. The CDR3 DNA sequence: TGTGCCAGCAGCTCCTCGGCTAGCGGGAGGAACTATGAGCAGTTCTTC. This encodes CASSSSASGRNYEQFF.

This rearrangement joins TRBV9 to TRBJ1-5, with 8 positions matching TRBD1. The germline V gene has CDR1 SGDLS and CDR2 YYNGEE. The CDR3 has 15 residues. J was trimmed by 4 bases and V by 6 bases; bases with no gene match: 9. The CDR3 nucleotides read TGTGCCAGCATGATACCGGGACAGGAGAATCAGCCCCAGCATTTT. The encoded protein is CASMIPGQENQPQHF. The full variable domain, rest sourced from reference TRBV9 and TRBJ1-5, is DSGVTQTPKHLITATGQRVTLRCSPRSGDLSVYWYQQSLDQGLQFLIQYYNGEERAKGNILERFSAQQFPDLHSELNLSSLELGDSALYFCASMIPGQENQPQHFGDGTRLSIL.

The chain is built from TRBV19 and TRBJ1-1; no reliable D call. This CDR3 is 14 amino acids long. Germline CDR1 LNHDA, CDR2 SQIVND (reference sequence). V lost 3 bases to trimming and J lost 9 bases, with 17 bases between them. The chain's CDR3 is CASSITFAPEQAFF. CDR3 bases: TGTGCCAGTAGTATCACCTTTGCCCCGGAGCAAGCTTTCTTT.

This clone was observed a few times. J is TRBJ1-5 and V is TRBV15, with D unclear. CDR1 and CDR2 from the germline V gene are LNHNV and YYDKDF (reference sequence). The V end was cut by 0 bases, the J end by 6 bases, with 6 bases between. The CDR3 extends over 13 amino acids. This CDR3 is CATSRDPGQPQHF. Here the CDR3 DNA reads TGTGCCACCAGCAGAGACCCCGGTCAGCCCCAGCATTTT.

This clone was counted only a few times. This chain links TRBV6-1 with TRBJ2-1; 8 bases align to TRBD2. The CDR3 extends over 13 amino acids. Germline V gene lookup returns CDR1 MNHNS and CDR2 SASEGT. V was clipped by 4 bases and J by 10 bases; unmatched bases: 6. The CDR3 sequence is CASSGGLELEQFF. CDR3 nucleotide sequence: TGTGCCAGCAGTGGGGGACTAGAGCTCGAGCAGTTCTTC.

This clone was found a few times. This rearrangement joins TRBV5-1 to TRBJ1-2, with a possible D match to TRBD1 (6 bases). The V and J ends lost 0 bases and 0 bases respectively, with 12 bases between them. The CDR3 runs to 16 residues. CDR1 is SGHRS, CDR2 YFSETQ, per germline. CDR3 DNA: TGCGCCAGCAGCTTGGCTACAGGGAATACTAACTATGGCTACACCTTC. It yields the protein CASSLATGNTNYGYTF.

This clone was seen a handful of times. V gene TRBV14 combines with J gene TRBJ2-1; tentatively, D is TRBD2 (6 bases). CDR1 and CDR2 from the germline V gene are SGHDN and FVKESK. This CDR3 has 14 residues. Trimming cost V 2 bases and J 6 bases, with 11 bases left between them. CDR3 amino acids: CASSQQRVVNEQFF. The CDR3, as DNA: TGTGCCAGCAGCCAACAGCGGGTGGTCAATGAGCAGTTCTTC.

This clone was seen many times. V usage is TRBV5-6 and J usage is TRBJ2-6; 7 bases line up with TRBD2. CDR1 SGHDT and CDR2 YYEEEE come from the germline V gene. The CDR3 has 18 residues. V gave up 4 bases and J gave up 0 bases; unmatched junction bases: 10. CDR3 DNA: TGTGCCAGCAGCACGCCCGCGGGAGAAAGCTCTGGGGCCAACGTCCTGACTTTC. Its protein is CASSTPAGESSGANVLTF.

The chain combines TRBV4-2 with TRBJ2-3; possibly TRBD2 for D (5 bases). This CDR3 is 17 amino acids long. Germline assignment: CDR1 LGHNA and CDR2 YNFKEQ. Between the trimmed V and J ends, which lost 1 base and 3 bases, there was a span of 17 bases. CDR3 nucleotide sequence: TGTGCCAGCAGCCAAGTCGTCTTGGAAGCGGAGACAGATACGCAGTATTTT. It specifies CASSQVVLEAETDTQYF.

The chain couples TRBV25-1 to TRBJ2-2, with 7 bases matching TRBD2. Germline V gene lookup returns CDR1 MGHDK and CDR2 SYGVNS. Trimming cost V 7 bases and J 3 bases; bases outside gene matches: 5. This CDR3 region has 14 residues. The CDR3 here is CASNRAGDTGELFF. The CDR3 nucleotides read TGTGCCAGCAATAGGGCGGGAGACACCGGGGAGCTGTTTTTT.

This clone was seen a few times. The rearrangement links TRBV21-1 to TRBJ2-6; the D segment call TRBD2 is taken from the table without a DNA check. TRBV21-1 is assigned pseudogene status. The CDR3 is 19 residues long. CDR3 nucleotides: TGTGCCAGCAGCAAAGTGCGGGGCAGGTCCAAATCTGGGGCCAACGTCCTGACTTTC. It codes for CASSKVRGRSKSGANVLTF.

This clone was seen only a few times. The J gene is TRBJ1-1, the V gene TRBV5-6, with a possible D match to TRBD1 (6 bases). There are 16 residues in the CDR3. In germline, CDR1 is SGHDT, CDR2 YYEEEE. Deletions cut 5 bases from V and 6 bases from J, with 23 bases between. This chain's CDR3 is CASSLPIQGGRAEAFF. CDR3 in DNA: TGTGCCAGCAGTCTCCCTATACAGGGAGGGAGAGCTGAAGCTTTCTTT.

CDR3 nucleotide sequence: TGTGCCAGCAGCAAGACTAGCGCGGAGACCCAGTACTTC. Protein: CASSKTSAETQYF. This chain joins TRBV7-3 and TRBJ2-5, with TRBD2 matching over 8 bases. The CDR3 loop spans 13 amino acids. Trimming cost V 5 bases and J 5 bases; bases outside gene matches: 4. CDR1 and CDR2 from the germline V gene are SGHTA and FQGTGA.

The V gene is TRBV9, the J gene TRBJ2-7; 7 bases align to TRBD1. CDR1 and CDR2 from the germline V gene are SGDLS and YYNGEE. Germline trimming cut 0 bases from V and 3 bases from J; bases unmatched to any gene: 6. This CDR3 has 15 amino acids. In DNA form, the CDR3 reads TGTGCCAGCAGCGTAGGAGGGGGCGTGAACTACGAGCAGTACTTC. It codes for CASSVGGGVNYEQYF.

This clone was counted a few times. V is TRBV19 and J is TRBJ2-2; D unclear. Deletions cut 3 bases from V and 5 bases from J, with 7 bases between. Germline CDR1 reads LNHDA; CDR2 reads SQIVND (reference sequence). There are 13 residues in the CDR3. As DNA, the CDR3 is TGTGCCAGTAGTATTTCCAGGACCGGGGAGCTGTTTTTT. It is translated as CASSISRTGELFF.

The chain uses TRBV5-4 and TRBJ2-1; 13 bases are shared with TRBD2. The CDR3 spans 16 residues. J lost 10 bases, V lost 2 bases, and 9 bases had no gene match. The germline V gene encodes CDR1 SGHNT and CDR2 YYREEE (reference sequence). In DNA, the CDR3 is TGTGCCAGCAGCTTCCCGGGACTAGCGGGGACCGGGGAGCAGTTCTTC. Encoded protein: CASSFPGLAGTGEQFF. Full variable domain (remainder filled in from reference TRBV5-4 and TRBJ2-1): ETGVTQSPTHLIKTRGQQVTLRCSSQSGHNTVSWYQQALGQGPQFIFQYYREEENGRGNFPPRFSGLQFPNYSSELNVNALELDDSALYLCASSFPGLAGTGEQFFGPGTRLTVL.

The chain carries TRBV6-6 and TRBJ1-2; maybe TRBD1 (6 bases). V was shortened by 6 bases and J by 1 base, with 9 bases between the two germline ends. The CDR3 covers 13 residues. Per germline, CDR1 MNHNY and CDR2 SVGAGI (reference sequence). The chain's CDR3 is CASSQDSNYGYTF. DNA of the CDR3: TGTGCCAGCAGCCAGGACAGTAACTATGGCTACACCTTC.

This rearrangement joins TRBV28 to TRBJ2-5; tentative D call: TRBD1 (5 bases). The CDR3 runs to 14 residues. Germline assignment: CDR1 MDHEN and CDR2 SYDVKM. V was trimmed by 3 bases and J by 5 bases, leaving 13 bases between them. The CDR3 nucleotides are TGTGCCAGCAGTTTGGTACAGGTGGGGGAGACCCAGTACTTC. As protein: CASSLVQVGETQYF.

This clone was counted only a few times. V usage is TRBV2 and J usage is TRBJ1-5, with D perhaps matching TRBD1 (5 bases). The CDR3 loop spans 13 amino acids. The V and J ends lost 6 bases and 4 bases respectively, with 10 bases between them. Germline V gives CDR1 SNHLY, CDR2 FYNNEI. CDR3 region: CASSRVGNQPQHF. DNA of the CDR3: TGTGCCAGCAGCAGGGTAGGAAATCAGCCCCAGCATTTT.

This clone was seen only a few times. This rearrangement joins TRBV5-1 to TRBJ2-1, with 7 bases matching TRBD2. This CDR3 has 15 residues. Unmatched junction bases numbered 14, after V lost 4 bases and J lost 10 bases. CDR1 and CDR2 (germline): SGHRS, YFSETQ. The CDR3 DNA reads TGCGCCAGCAGCGTTGGACTAGTAGGGATCGGGGAGCAGTTCTTC. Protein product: CASSVGLVGIGEQFF.

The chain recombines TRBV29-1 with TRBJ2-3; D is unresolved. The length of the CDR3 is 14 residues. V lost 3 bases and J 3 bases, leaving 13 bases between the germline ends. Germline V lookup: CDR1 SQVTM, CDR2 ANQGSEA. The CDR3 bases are TGCAGCGTTGATAAAGTCGGCGGTACAGATACGCAGTATTTT. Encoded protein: CSVDKVGGTDTQYF.